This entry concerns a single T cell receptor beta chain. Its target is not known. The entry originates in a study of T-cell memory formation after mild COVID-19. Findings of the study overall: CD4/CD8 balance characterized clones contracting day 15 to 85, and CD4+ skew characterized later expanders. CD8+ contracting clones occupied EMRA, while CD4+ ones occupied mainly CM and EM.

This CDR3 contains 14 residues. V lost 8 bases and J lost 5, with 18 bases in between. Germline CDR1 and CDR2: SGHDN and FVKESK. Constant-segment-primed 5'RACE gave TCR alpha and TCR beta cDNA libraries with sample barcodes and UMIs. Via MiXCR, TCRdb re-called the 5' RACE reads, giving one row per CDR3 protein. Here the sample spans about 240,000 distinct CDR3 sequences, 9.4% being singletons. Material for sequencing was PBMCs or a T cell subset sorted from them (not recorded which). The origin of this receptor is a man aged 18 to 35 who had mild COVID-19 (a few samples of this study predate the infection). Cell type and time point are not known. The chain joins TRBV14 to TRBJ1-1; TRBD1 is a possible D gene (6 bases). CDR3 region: CASPETGYETEAFF. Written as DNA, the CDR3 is TGTGCCAGCCCCGAGACAGGATATGAGACTGAAGCTTTCTTT.